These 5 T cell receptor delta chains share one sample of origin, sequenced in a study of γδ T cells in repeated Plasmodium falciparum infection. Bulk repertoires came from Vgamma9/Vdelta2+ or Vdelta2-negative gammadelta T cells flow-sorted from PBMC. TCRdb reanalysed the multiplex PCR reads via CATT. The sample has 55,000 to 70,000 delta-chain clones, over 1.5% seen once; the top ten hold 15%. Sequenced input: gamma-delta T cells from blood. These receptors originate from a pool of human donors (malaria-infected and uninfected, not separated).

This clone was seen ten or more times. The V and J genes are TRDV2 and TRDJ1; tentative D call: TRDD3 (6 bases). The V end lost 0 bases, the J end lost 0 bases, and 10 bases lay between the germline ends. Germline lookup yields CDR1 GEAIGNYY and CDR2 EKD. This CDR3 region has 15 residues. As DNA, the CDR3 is TGTGCCTGTGACACCTTGGGGGTCAACACCGATAAACTCATCTTT. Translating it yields CACDTLGVNTDKLIF.

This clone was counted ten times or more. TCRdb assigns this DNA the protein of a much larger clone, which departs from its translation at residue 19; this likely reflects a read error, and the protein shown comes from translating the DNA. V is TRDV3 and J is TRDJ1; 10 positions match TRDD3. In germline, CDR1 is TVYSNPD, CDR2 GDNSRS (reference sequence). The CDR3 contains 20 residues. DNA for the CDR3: TGTGCCTTTATTTTCTCTACGGAACTGGGGGATCCAGGGGCCACCGATAAACTCACCTTT. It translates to CAFIFSTELGDPGATDKLTF.

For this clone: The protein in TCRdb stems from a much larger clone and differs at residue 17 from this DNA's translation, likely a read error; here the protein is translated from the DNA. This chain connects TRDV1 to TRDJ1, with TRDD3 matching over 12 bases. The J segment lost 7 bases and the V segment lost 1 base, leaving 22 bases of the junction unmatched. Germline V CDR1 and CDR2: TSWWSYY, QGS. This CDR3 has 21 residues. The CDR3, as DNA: TGTGCTCTTGGGGAACCGGCTTCCTACGTTGTGCTGGGGGATACGCTCGGTAAACTCATCTTT. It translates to CALGEPASYVVLGDTLGKLIF.

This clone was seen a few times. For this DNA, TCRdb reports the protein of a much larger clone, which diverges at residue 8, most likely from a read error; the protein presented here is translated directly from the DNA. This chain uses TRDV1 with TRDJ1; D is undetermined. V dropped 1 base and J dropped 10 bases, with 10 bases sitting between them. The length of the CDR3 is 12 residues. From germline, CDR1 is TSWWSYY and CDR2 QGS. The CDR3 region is CALGEPPWTLIF. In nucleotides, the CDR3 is TGTGCTCTTGGGGAACCCCCTTGGACACTCATCTTT.

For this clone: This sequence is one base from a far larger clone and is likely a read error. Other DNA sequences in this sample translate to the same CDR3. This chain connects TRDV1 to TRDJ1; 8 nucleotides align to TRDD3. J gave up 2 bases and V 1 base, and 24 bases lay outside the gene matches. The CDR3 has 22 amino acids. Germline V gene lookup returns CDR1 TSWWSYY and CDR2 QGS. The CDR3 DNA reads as TGTGCTCTTGGGGAACAGCCCTACGCTGGTGCTTTAGTAGTGGGGGATACCGATAAACTCATCTTT. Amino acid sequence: CALGEQPYAGALVVGDTDKLIF.